This T cell receptor beta chain was retrieved from a study of T-cell reconstitution after alpha-beta-depleted transplantation in children. A note on this clonotype: Its antigen is currently unknown.

Overall study results and limits: Reportedly, roughly two months post-transplant, alpha-beta T cells arose from several hundred expanded graft clones. Most T-cell counts and diversity one year after the transplant came from T cells that were newly produced.

Researchers prepared the TCRbeta library using unique molecular identifiers, the study reports. TCRdb re-called the PCR reads with MiXCR, one entry per CDR3 protein. Seen here are 200,000 to 250,000 distinct CDR3 sequences, roughly a quarter observed once, and the top ten hold approximately 2.5%. The CDR3 is 15 amino acids. Germline V gene sequence: CDR1 SGHVT, CDR2 SQSDAQ. The junction had 8 bases not matched to a gene; V was cut back by 5 bases and J by 5 bases. The material was PBMCs, obtained before TCRalphabeta/CD19-depleted stem cell transplant. The chain joins TRBV7-4 to TRBJ2-1; 8 positions agree with TRBD2. This clonotype was obtained from a girl aged 2 to 9 with Fanconi anemia, due to receive a stem cell transplant. CDR3 DNA sequence: TGTGCCAGCAGCCTAGGACTAGCATCGAACAATGAGCAGTTCTTC. Its protein product is CASSLGLASNNEQFF.